This T cell receptor (beta chain) was retrieved from a study of T cell responses to AZD1222 COVID-19 vaccine. At the level of the study: Whether given at about 4 or about 12 weeks, second doses were pooled. General study results and limits: The study identified only six AZD1222 recipients as seropositive at baseline. Donors were largely white British and mainly female; clonal diversity was possibly underestimated. No repertoire was sampled before or during the peak T cell response, only after it.

This table comes from immunoSEQ multiplex PCR, and its TCRdb copy is limited to in-frame clones, with some not included. This sample yields over 100,000 clones, of which 89% are seen a single time; approximately 18% belongs to the top ten. A word on this clone: Its target is unknown.

Per germline, CDR1 MNHEY and CDR2 SVGAGI. This CDR3 is 14 amino acids long. V was pared by 2 bases and J by 0 bases, with 7 bases between. The chain uses TRBV6-5 and TRBJ2-5; D may match TRBD1 or TRBD2 (5 bases each). This clonotype was sampled from an adult in good health. The source was peripheral blood, collected on day 0 of AZD1222 vaccination. CDR3 nucleotides: TGTGCCAGCAGTTACCTGGGGGACCAAGAGACCCAGTACTTC. Its protein product is CASSYLGDQETQYF.